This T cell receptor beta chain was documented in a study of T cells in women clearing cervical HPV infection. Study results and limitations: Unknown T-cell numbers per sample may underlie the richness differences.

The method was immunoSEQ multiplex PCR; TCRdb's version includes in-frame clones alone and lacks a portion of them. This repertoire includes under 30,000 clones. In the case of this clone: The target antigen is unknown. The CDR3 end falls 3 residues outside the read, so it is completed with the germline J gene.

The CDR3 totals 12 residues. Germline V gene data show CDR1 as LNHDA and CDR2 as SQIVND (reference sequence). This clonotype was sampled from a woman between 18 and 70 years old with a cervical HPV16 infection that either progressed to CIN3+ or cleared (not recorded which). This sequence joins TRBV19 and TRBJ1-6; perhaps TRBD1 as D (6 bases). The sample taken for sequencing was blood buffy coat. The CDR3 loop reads CASSITGSALHF. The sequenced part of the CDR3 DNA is TGTGCCAGTAGTATAACAGGGTCAGCC.